These T cell receptor beta chains were read from a single sample in a study of T cell changes during pregnancy in multiple sclerosis. Sequenced by immunoSEQ multiplex PCR; TCRdb stores in-frame clones only, minus some. The sample holds 37,000 or so clones, roughly 90% seen once. The material sequenced was CD4+ T cells from peripheral blood mononuclear cells, taken in the second trimester of pregnancy. The receptors here all came from a female donor with multiple sclerosis, enrolled in a pregnancy study. Both conserved end residues are part of each CDR3. D genes are given only for firm matches.

D gene,V gene,J gene,CDR3 protein,CDR3 DNA
TRBD2,TRBV5-1,TRBJ2-5,CASSLATAGAQYF,TGCGCCAGCAGCTTGGCCACCGCGGGGGCCCAGTACTTC
.,TRBV5-1,TRBJ1-1,CASSLGLQGQNTEAFF,TGCGCCAGCAGCTTGGGGTTACAGGGACAGAACACTGAAGCTTTCTTT
.,TRBV6-1,TRBJ1-3,CASSALWTGSSGNTIYF,TGTGCCAGCAGTGCACTCTGGACTGGGAGCTCTGGAAACACCATATATTTT
.,TRBV29-1,TRBJ1-5,CSLPSYGCSNQPQHF,.
.,TRBV4-2,TRBJ1-2,CASTPGRDNYGYTF,TGTGCCAGCACTCCCGGGAGAGATAACTATGGCTACACCTTC
.,TRBV14,TRBJ2-7,CASSQVELRPYEQYF,TGTGCCAGCAGCCAAGTCGAACTCCGCCCCTACGAGCAGTACTTC
TRBD1,TRBV10-2,TRBJ1-4,CASGRQGATNEKLFF,TGCGCCAGCGGTCGACAGGGAGCAACTAATGAAAAACTGTTTTTT
.,TRBV25-1,TRBJ1-2,CASGQGYGYTF,TGTGCCAGCGGGCAGGGCTATGGCTACACCTTC
TRBD2,TRBV11-3,TRBJ2-3,CASSSGLAGVYTQYF,TGTGCCAGCAGCTCAGGACTAGCGGGAGTATATACGCAGTATTTT
TRBD2,TRBV5-6,TRBJ2-4,CASSPIAGGAKNIQYF,TGTGCCAGCAGCCCCATAGCGGGAGGGGCCAAAAACATTCAGTACTTC
.,TRBV11-2,TRBJ1-1,CASRAGRGARTEAFF,TGTGCCAGCAGAGCAGGCCGTGGGGCACGGACTGAAGCTTTCTTT
.,TRBV5-1,TRBJ1-1,CASSLWVGGDTEAFF,TGCGCCAGCAGCTTGTGGGTCGGGGGGGACACTGAAGCTTTCTTT
.,TRBV30,TRBJ1-6,CASNSDNGSPLHF,TGTGCCTCAAACAGTGACAACGGTTCACCCCTCCACTTT
.,TRBV18,TRBJ1-2,CASSPEAVPGGYTF,TGTGCCAGCTCACCAGAGGCGGTCCCGGGAGGCTACACCTTC
TRBD1,TRBV6-6,TRBJ1-5,CASSPQGGEGNQPQHF,TGTGCCAGCAGTCCGCAGGGGGGCGAAGGTAATCAGCCCCAGCATTTT
.,TRBV6-1,TRBJ1-3,CASSEGHYYSGNTIYF,TGTGCCAGCAGTGAGGGACACTACTACTCTGGAAACACCATATATTTT
.,TRBV9,TRBJ2-2,CASSPRTARGTGELFF,TGTGCCAGCAGCCCCAGGACGGCCCGAGGGACCGGGGAGCTGTTTTTT
.,TRBV4-3,TRBJ1-2,CASSQEGGGGYTF,TGCGCCAGCAGCCAAGAGGGGGGTGGTGGCTACACCTTC
TRBD2,TRBV5-4,TRBJ2-1,CASSLDPIGLAGGSGEQFF,TGTGCCAGCAGCTTGGACCCGATCGGGCTAGCGGGGGGGTCAGGTGAGCAGTTCTTC
TRBD1,TRBV6-6,TRBJ1-3,CASSGTGLGNTIYF,TGTGCCAGCAGCGGGACAGGGTTGGGAAACACCATATATTTT
TRBD1,TRBV6-5,TRBJ2-1,CASSYSLGQNQQQFF,TGTGCCAGCAGTTACTCATTGGGACAGAACCAACAGCAGTTCTTC
TRBD1,TRBV27,TRBJ1-6,CASSSRPTGVNNSPLHF,TGTGCCAGCAGTTCCCGCCCTACAGGGGTAAATAATTCACCCCTCCACTTT
TRBD1,TRBV5-6,TRBJ2-7,CASSFPDRVAEQYF,TGTGCCAGCAGCTTCCCGGACAGGGTGGCCGAGCAGTACTTC
.,TRBV30,TRBJ2-6,CAWGPGPPSGANVLTF,TGTGCCTGGGGGCCTGGGCCGCCCTCTGGGGCCAACGTCCTGACTTTC